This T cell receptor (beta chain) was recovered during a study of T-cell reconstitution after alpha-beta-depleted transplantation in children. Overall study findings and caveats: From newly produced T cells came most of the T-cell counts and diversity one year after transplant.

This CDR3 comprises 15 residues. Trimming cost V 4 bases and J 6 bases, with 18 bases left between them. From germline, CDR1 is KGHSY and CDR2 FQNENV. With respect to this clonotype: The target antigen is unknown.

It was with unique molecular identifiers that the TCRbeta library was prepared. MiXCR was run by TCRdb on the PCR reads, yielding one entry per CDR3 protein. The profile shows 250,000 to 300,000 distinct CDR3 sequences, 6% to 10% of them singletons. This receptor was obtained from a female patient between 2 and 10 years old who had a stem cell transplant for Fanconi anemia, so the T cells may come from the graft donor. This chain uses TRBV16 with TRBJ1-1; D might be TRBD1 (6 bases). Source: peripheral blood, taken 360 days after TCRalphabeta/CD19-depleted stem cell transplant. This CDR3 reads CASSLAGVYRAEAFF. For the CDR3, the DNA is TGTGCCAGCAGCCTCGCCGGTGTCTACAGGGCTGAAGCTTTCTTT.